This TCR beta chain was captured in a study of response to subunit inactivated influenza vaccine. TCRdb reprocessed the RT-PCR reads with MiXCR, giving one entry per CDR3 protein. The sample includes fewer than 700,000 distinct CDR3 sequences, 10% to 15% of them seen just once. The germline gives CDR1 SEHNR, CDR2 FQNEAQ (reference sequence). This CDR3 comprises 12 residues. V dropped 4 bases and J dropped 3 bases, with 4 bases sitting between them. This clonotype has at least ten counts. The input for sequencing was PBMCs from blood, taken about 40 days after vaccination. The chain joins TRBV7-9 to TRBJ2-1; D is unresolved. The TCR originated in a man in his forties or fifties who received an inactivated influenza vaccine. The CDR3 spells CASSSFYNEQFF. The DNA of the CDR3 is TGTGCCAGCAGCTCTTTCTACAATGAGCAGTTCTTC.